The 11 T cell receptor beta chains below all came from one sample that was sequenced in a study of CD8+CD57+ T cells in acquired aplastic anemia. The authors sequenced patients whose flow cytometry had shown CD8+CD57+ cell expansion. Investigators profiled TCR beta VDJ and CDR3 from genomic DNA template. In TCRdb, the reads were re-called with MiXCR into one record per CDR3 protein. The sample yields approximately 300,000 distinct CDR3 sequences, roughly 53% seen once. The sequenced sample was sorted CD4+, CD8+, or CD8+CD57+ T cells (not recorded which) from PBMCs. The receptors come from a human donor with aplastic anemia.

This clonotype has ten or more counts. The chain employs TRBV7-9 and TRBJ1-2; D might be TRBD1 (6 bases). Germline V gives CDR1 SEHNR, CDR2 FQNEAQ (reference sequence). Trimming took 1 base from V and 6 from J, leaving 15 bases between them. The CDR3 spans 15 residues. Written as DNA, the CDR3 is TGTGCCAGCAGCTTAGATGCGGGGGGCCGGGATGGCTACACCTTC. This sequence encodes CASSLDAGGRDGYTF.

The gene calls are TRBV5-1 and TRBJ2-3; D not certain. Trimming removed 0 bases from V and 2 bases from J, with 7 bases in between. There are 14 residues in the CDR3. The germline V gene encodes CDR1 SGHRS and CDR2 YFSETQ. CDR3 DNA sequence: TGCGCCAGCAGCTTGGGACATAACACAGATACGCAGTATTTT. Translating gives CASSLGHNTDTQYF.

This clonotype was observed many times. V usage is TRBV12-3 or TRBV12-4 and J usage is TRBJ2-2, with D perhaps given as TRBD1 or TRBD2 (5 bases each). The germline V and J ends were trimmed by 7 bases and 2 bases, with 14 bases remaining between them. This CDR3 is 15 amino acids long. As DNA, the CDR3 is TGTGCCAGCAACCTCCGGGACGGTAACACCGGGGAGCTGTTTTTT. Translation gives CASNLRDGNTGELFF.

This clonotype was seen ten or more times. The gene calls are TRBV2 and TRBJ2-5; 8 bases agree with TRBD2. Per germline, CDR1 SNHLY and CDR2 FYNNEI. The CDR3 covers 14 residues. J lost 2 bases, V lost 6 bases, and 5 bases had no gene match. The CDR3: CASRRTSNQETQYF. DNA of the CDR3: TGTGCCAGCAGGAGGACTAGCAATCAAGAGACCCAGTACTTC.

The rearrangement joins TRBV15 to TRBJ1-3; D gene uncertain. CDR3 length: 16 amino acids. The V gene lost 0 bases and the J gene lost 1 base, with 10 bases spanning the gap. Per germline, CDR1 LNHNV and CDR2 YYDKDF (reference sequence). CDR3 sequence: CATSRDSPTSGNTIYF. The CDR3 bases are TGTGCCACCAGCAGAGATAGCCCCACGTCTGGAAACACCATATATTTT. The full variable domain, completed using reference TRBV15 and TRBJ1-3, is DAMVIQNPRYQVTQFGKPVTLSCSQTLNHNVMYWYQQKSSQAPKLLFHYYDKDFNNEADTPDNFQSRRPNTSFCFLDIRSPGLGDTAMYLCATSRDSPTSGNTIYFGEGSWLTVV.

This clonotype was seen just once. The J gene is TRBJ2-2, the V gene TRBV7-3; D gene uncertain. The CDR3 contains 14 residues. V lost 2 bases and J 6 bases, leaving 10 bases between the germline ends. Germline CDR1 reads SGHTA; CDR2 reads FQGTGA. The CDR3 loop is CASSLSFFPGELFF. The CDR3 coding sequence is TGTGCCAGCAGCTTATCCTTTTTCCCCGGGGAGCTGTTTTTT.

This clonotype was observed many times. The chain has TRBV6-5 and TRBJ1-2; TRBD1 aligns across 8 bases. There are 16 residues in the CDR3. J lost 4 bases, V lost 5 bases, and 12 bases had no gene match. Germline V gives CDR1 MNHEY, CDR2 SVGAGI. CDR3 sequence (DNA): TGTGCCAGCAGTCCGTACCAGGGGGCGCGGGTCTATGGCTACACCTTC. Translation: CASSPYQGARVYGYTF.

The J gene is TRBJ2-1, the V gene TRBV5-4; D unclear. CDR1 SGHNT and CDR2 YYREEE come from the germline V gene (reference sequence). Trimming stripped 2 bases from V and 0 bases from J, with 12 bases between. This CDR3 has 16 amino acids. The DNA for the CDR3 is TGTGCCAGCAGCTTTAAGCCCCTGAGCTCCTACAATGAGCAGTTCTTC. It codes for CASSFKPLSSYNEQFF. Full variable domain (rest looked up from reference TRBV5-4 and TRBJ2-1): ETGVTQSPTHLIKTRGQQVTLRCSSQSGHNTVSWYQQALGQGPQFIFQYYREEENGRGNFPPRFSGLQFPNYSSELNVNALELDDSALYLCASSFKPLSSYNEQFFGPGTRLTVL.

V is TRBV20-1 and J is TRBJ1-5, with TRBD1 matching over 7 bases. V was clipped by 1 base and J by 1 base; unmatched bases: 7. The CDR3 is made up of 16 amino acids. CDR1 and CDR2 (germline): DFQATT, SNEGSKA (reference sequence). CDR3 bases: TGCAGTGCTAGAGCGATGACAGGGAAGAGCAATCAGCCCCAGCATTTT. The encoded protein is CSARAMTGKSNQPQHF.

J is TRBJ2-5 and V is TRBV7-9, with 10 bases that match TRBD1. This CDR3 contains 15 residues. The ends lost 3 bases at V and 1 base at J; junction bases unmatched: 2. Looked up from germline, CDR1 is SEHNR and CDR2 is FQNEAQ (reference sequence). The DNA for the CDR3 is TGTGCCAGCAGCTTGACAGGGGGCTTCCAAGAGACCCAGTACTTC. It codes for CASSLTGGFQETQYF.

This clonotype was observed a handful of times. The V and J genes are TRBV7-2 and TRBJ1-2; D is undetermined. V was clipped by 5 bases and J by 8 bases, with 9 bases between them. There are 11 residues in the CDR3. CDR1 is SGHTA, CDR2 FQGNSA, per germline. In DNA, the CDR3 is TGTGCCAGCAGCCTAACCTTGGGCTACACCTTC. It encodes CASSLTLGYTF.